The 17 T cell receptor beta chains in this list originate from one sample, sequenced in a study of cytomegalovirus exposure and HLA in healthy donors. PCR involved 60 Vbeta and 13 Jbeta primers. Produced via immunoSEQ multiplex PCR; TCRdb's table is partial and in-frame only. In the table there are some 90,000 clones, 70% to 80% of which are singletons. Input material: PBMCs. Receptor source: a woman aged 45-60 years in good health and CMV-seropositive.

In its sample, this clone was seen once. Different DNA sequences within this sample yield the same CDR3. The rearrangement links TRBV30 to TRBJ1-5; D is perhaps TRBD1 (5 bases). V was cut by 5 bases and J by 2 bases, with 13 bases left in between. Germline values: CDR1 GTSNPN, CDR2 SVGIG (reference sequence). This CDR3 has 14 residues. DNA for the CDR3: TGTGCCTGGTCCGCCGGGGGGGGCAATCAGCCCCAGCATTTT. It is translated as CAWSAGGGNQPQHF.

V gene TRBV30 combines with J gene TRBJ2-7; TRBD2 matches at 7 bases. CDR1 is GTSNPN, CDR2 SVGIG, per germline (reference sequence). J gave up 5 bases and V 0 bases, and 4 bases lay outside the gene matches. This CDR3 spans 13 amino acids. The CDR3 DNA sequence: TGTGCCTGGAGTGTAACTAGCGCAAACGAGCAGTACTTC. Its protein product is CAWSVTSANEQYF.

This clone was counted between two and nine times. The J gene is TRBJ1-2, the V gene TRBV28, with a tentative D call TRBD1 (6 bases). V was pared by 6 bases and J by 5 bases, with 10 bases between. Germline CDR1 and CDR2: MDHEN and SYDVKM. This CDR3 is 12 amino acids long. The CDR3 sequence is CASSLQGYGYTF. In nucleotides, the CDR3 is TGTGCCAGCAGCCTACAGGGTTATGGCTACACCTTC.

This chain connects TRBV5-1 to TRBJ2-5, with TRBD1 as a possible D gene (6 bases). From germline, CDR1 is SGHRS and CDR2 YFSETQ. This CDR3 is built from 18 residues. V lost 4 bases and J lost 5, with 27 bases in between. As DNA, the CDR3 is TGCGCCAGCAGCGGGGCAAAATCTCGGATACAGGGTTGGGAGACCCAGTACTTC. Its protein product is CASSGAKSRIQGWETQYF.

A few counts support this clone. In DNA form, the CDR3 reads TGTGCCTGGACCTCACCAGGAGGCTACACCTTC. Translated: CAWTSPGGYTF. The chain carries TRBV30 and TRBJ1-2; no firm D call. Deletions cut 4 bases from V and 8 bases from J, with 11 bases between. In germline, CDR1 is GTSNPN, CDR2 SVGIG (reference sequence). The CDR3 totals 11 residues.

The chain carries TRBV4-1 and TRBJ2-7, with a weak D call TRBD2 (6 bases). The CDR3 is made up of 13 amino acids. The germline CDR1 and CDR2 sequences are MGHRA and YSYEKL. V was cut by 4 bases and J by 7 bases, with 14 bases left in between. This CDR3 reads CASSPGLGLEQYF. The CDR3 nucleotides are TGCGCCAGCAGCCCGGGACTCGGATTGGAGCAGTACTTC.

The chain joins TRBV4-2 to TRBJ2-3; perhaps TRBD2 as D (5 bases). Germline CDR1 LGHNA, CDR2 YNFKEQ. Trimming took 5 bases from V and 0 from J, leaving 18 bases between them. The CDR3 loop spans 17 amino acids. In DNA, the CDR3 is TGTGCCAGCAGCTCGACACACGGCGGGTCTAGCACAGATACGCAGTATTTT. Its protein product is CASSSTHGGSSTDTQYF.

This chain connects TRBV6-1 to TRBJ1-2; 9 positions match TRBD1. Germline-derived CDR1 and CDR2 are MNHNS and SASEGT. The length of the CDR3 is 14 residues. Losses at the gene ends were 1 base for V and 6 bases for J; bases not matched to a gene: 3. CDR3 coding DNA: TGTGCCAGCAGTGAAGGATGGACAGGGGATGGCTACACCTTC. Translating gives CASSEGWTGDGYTF.

This clone came up once. The chain has TRBV5-1 and TRBJ2-7, with no clear D. CDR1 and CDR2 from the germline V gene are SGHRS and YFSETQ. The CDR3 runs 14 residues. Trimming left V 2 bases short and J 1 base short, with 10 bases between. This CDR3 is CASSLSWPSYEQYF. CDR3 coding DNA: TGCGCCAGCAGCTTAAGTTGGCCTTCCTACGAGCAGTACTTC.

This chain uses TRBV19 with TRBJ1-1; 8 bases are a match to TRBD1. Germline V gives CDR1 LNHDA, CDR2 SQIVND (reference sequence). The CDR3 length is 13 residues. V lost 6 bases, J lost 3 bases, and 3 bases stayed unmatched. CDR3 DNA sequence: TGTGCCAGTAGCTCGGACAGGGACACTGAAGCTTTCTTT. Translated, it gives CASSSDRDTEAFF.

V is TRBV6-6 and J is TRBJ1-2, with D unclear. Germline-derived CDR1 and CDR2 are MNHNY and SVGAGI (reference sequence). Deletions cut 5 bases from V and 6 bases from J, with 4 bases between. This CDR3 comprises 10 residues. The CDR3: CASSRDGYTF. In nucleotides, the CDR3 is TGTGCCAGCAGTCGGGATGGCTACACCTTC.

CDR3 in amino acids: CASRTQGGTDTQYF. In nucleotides, the CDR3 is TGTGCCAGCAGAACACAGGGCGGCACAGATACGCAGTATTTT. V and J are TRBV2 and TRBJ2-3, with D tentatively TRBD1 (6 bases). There are 14 residues in the CDR3. CDR1 is SNHLY and CDR2 is FYNNEI in the germline V gene. V was trimmed by 6 bases and J by 1 base, leaving 11 bases between them.

This clone was found a few times. The chain couples TRBV11-1 to TRBJ2-7; TRBD1 agrees at 10 bases. There are 16 residues in the CDR3. Germline loops: CDR1 SGHAT, CDR2 FQDESV (reference sequence). Losses at the gene ends were 3 bases for V and 5 bases for J; bases not matched to a gene: 10. CDR3 in DNA: TGTGCCAGCAGCTTGAACCGACAGGGGGCCGGACACGAGCAGTACTTC. It is translated as CASSLNRQGAGHEQYF.

This sequence joins TRBV15 and TRBJ2-1; D is unresolved. Germline V gives CDR1 LNHNV, CDR2 YYDKDF (reference sequence). The CDR3 loop spans 18 amino acids. Deletions cut 0 bases from V and 0 bases from J, with 15 bases between. In DNA form, the CDR3 reads TGTGCCACCAGCAGAGATGTGGAAGCGTTGAGCTCCTACAATGAGCAGTTCTTC. As protein: CATSRDVEALSSYNEQFF.

The chain couples TRBV19 to TRBJ1-1, with D possibly TRBD1 on 5 matching bases. Trimming left V 10 bases short and J 4 bases short, with 13 bases between. This CDR3 spans 12 amino acids. From germline, CDR1 is LNHDA and CDR2 SQIVND (reference sequence). The CDR3 DNA reads as TGTGCCACTCAACGAAGGGGCACTGAAGCTTTCTTT. It specifies CATQRRGTEAFF.

This chain links TRBV5-5 with TRBJ1-2, with TRBD1 matching 9 bases. From germline, CDR1 is SGHKS and CDR2 YYEKEE (reference sequence). V shed 4 bases and J 4 bases; nucleotides not matched to a gene: 5. The CDR3 sequence is 14 residues long. The CDR3: CASSQDRGGYGYTF. The CDR3 coding sequence is TGTGCCAGCAGCCAGGACAGGGGTGGCTATGGCTACACCTTC.

The V gene is TRBV7-8, the J gene TRBJ1-2; 8 nucleotides match TRBD1. Germline V CDR1 and CDR2: SGHVS, FQNEAQ. With V trimmed by 2 bases and J by 1 base, 9 bases remained unmatched. The CDR3 is 17 amino acids. For the CDR3, the DNA is TGTGCCAGCAGCTTAACTTTGGGACAGGCCTTTAACTATGGCTACACCTTC. Its translation is CASSLTLGQAFNYGYTF.